The clone carrying this T cell receptor (beta chain) came up a few times. Its antigen is not known. Trimming at V came to 7 bases and at J to 0 bases, leaving 5 bases not matched to a gene. Germline loops: CDR1 SNHLY, CDR2 FYNNEI. The CDR3 runs 15 residues. This entry belongs to a study of CD8 T cells in ankylosing spondylitis. Via MiXCR, TCRdb re-called the 5' RACE reads, giving one row per CDR3 protein. The sample has approximately 440,000 distinct CDR3 sequences; approximately 17% are singletons. Study-wide points: In ankylosing spondylitis blood, a motif of roughly 8 highly homologous TCR beta variants appeared characteristic.

V and J are TRBV2 and TRBJ2-1; 8 positions agree with TRBD1. Sequencing was done on a sample of blood, either unsorted or a sorted T cell fraction (not recorded which). The TCR comes from a male donor with ankylosing spondylitis. The CDR3 is CASTLQGGSYNEQFF. The CDR3 DNA reads TGTGCCAGCACCTTACAGGGGGGCTCCTACAATGAGCAGTTCTTC.